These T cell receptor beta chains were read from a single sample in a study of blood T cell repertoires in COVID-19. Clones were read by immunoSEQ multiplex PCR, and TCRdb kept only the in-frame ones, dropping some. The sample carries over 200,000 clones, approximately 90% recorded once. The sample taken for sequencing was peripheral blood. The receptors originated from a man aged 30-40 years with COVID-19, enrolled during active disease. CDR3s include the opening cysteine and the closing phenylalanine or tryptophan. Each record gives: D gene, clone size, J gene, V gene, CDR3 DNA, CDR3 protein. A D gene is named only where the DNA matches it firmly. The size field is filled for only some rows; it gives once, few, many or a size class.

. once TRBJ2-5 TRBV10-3 TGTGCCATCAGTGAGCCCAGGGGTCCCCAAGAGACCCAGTACTTC CAISEPRGPQETQYF
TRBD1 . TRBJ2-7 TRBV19 TGTGCCAGTGGCCCTTCGGAGACAGGGTTCTCCTACGAGCAGTACTTC CASGPSETGFSYEQYF
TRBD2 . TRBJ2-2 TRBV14 TGTGCCAGCAGCCAAGGATATGGCGGGAGGAACACCGGGGAGCTGTTTTTT CASSQGYGGRNTGELFF
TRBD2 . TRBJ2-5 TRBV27 TGTGCCAGCGGGAGCGGGAGGGTGGAGACCCAGTACTTC CASGSGRVETQYF
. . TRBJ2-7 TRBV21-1 TGTGCCAGCAGCAAAGTCTTGGGGCCCTACGAGCAGTACTTC CASSKVLGPYEQYF
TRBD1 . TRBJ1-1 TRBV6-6 TGTGCCAGCAGTTTGACAGGGGGGAACACTGAAGCTTTCTTT CASSLTGGNTEAFF
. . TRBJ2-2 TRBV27 TGTGCCAGCAGCCGCACTAACACCGGGGAGCTGTTTTTT CASSRTNTGELFF
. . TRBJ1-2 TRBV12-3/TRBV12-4 TGTGCCAGCAGTGCCGGTAACTATGGCTACACCTTC CASSAGNYGYTF
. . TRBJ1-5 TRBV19 TGTGCCAGTAGTATGGTAGGGGATAGTCAGCCCCAGCATTTT CASSMVGDSQPQHF
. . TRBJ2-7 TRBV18 TGTGCCAGCTCATCAGACTACGAGCAGTACTTC CASSSDYEQYF
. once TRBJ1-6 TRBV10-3 TGTGCCATCAGTGATACAGGGAGCTCACCCCTCCACTTT CAISDTGSSPLHF
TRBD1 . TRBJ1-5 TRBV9 TGTGCCAGCAGCAAAACAGGGGGAGCGTATCAGCCCCAGCATTTT CASSKTGGAYQPQHF
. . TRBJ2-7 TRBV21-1 TGTGCCAGCAGCAAAGAAAGCCCGCTACGAGCAACCTACGAGCAGTACTTC CASSKESPLRATYEQYF
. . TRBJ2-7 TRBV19 TGTGCCAGTAGTATTCAGGGGAGGGGTCATTACTCCTACGAGCAGTACTTC CASSIQGRGHYSYEQYF
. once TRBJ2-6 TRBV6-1 TGTGCCAGCAGTGCGGGGGGCGCATCTGGGGCCAACGTCCTGACTTTC CASSAGGASGANVLTF
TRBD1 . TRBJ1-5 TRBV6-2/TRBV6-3 TGTGCCAGCAGCCGCAGGACAGGGGGGCAGCCCCAGCATTTT CASSRRTGGQPQHF
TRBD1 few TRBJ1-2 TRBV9 TGTGCCAGCAGCGCCGACAGGGAGTATAGTAAGACTAACTATGGCTACACCTTC CASSADREYSKTNYGYTF
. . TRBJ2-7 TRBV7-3 TGTGCCAGCAGCTCGACTCCCCGTGGCGAGCAGTACTTC CASSSTPRGEQYF
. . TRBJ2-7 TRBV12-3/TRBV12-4 TGTGCCAGCAGTTACACGACAAGCTATGAGCAGTACTTC CASSYTTSYEQYF
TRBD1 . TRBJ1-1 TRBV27 TGTGCCAGCAGGCTGAGGACAGGGGGCGGTCACACTGAAGCTTTCTTT CASRLRTGGGHTEAFF
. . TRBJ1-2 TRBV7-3 TGTGCCAGCAGCTCCGCCCCCGGGGGTAAGGATGGCTACACCTTC CASSSAPGGKDGYTF
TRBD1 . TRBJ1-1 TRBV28 TGTGCCAGCAGTCGGTCCACAGGGGGCTTCACTGAAGCTTTCTTT CASSRSTGGFTEAFF
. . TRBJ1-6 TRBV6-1 TGTGCCAGCAGTGAAGTCCCCAACAAACAGGGATCCTATAATTCACCCCTCCACTTT CASSEVPNKQGSYNSPLHF
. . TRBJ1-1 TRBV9 TGTGCCAGCAGCGTAGACCAGGGTGGGACTGAAGCTTTCTTT CASSVDQGGTEAFF
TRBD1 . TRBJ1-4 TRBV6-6 TGTGCCAGCAGTTACGACAGGGGGCGTGGAGGAAAACTGTTTTTT CASSYDRGRGGKLFF
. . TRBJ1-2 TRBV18 TGTGCCAGCTCACCCGGTGACTACTATGGCTACACCTTC CASSPGDYYGYTF
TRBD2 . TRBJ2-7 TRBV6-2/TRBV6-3 TGTGCCAGCAGTTGGGGAGGGGCCTACGAGCAGTACTTC CASSWGGAYEQYF
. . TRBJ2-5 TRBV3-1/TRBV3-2 TGTGCCAGCAGCCAAGCTGGAGGAGGTCAACAAGAGACCCAGTACTTC CASSQAGGGQQETQYF
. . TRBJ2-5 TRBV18 TGTGCCAGCTCACCGGGCCTACTTGCACAAGAGACCCAGTACTTC CASSPGLLAQETQYF
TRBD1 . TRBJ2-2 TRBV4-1 TGCGCCAGCAGCCCAACCATCGGGACAGGGGGTAGCACCGGGGAGCTGTTTTTT CASSPTIGTGGSTGELFF
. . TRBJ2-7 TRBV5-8 TGTGCCAGCAGCTCTTGGCAGTACTTC CASSSWQYF
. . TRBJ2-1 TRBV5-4 TGTGCCAGTACCACTAACGGGAGAGTCGATGAGCAGTTCTTC CASTTNGRVDEQFF
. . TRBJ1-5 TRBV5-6 TGTGCCAGCAGCACCTTACAGGGTCCTCAGCCCCAGCATTTT CASSTLQGPQPQHF
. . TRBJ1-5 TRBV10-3 TGTGCCATCAGCACTCTGGACATTGCAAGCAATCAGCCCCAGCATTTT CAISTLDIASNQPQHF
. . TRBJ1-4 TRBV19 TGTGCCAGTACCAAGGGAGGTGTATGGGCTAATGAAAAACTGTTTTTT CASTKGGVWANEKLFF
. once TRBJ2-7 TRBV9 TGTGCCAGCAGCGTAGGAACCGGGGATTTCTACGAGCAGTACTTC CASSVGTGDFYEQYF